This TCR beta chain is drawn from a study of blood T cells in healthy people across ages. V was clipped by 6 bases and J by 5 bases, with 16 bases between them. The CDR3 has 14 residues. Germline V gene lookup returns CDR1 SGHTA and CDR2 FQGNSA. Using a J-beta primer mix together with a sample-barcoded 5' primer, a second PCR was run for roughly 6 to 12 cycles. Via MiXCR, TCRdb re-called the 5' RACE reads, giving one row per CDR3 protein. The sample holds 1.5 million to 2 million distinct CDR3 sequences; about 39% are singletons and the top ten take about 21%. In its sample, this clonotype was seen many times. As yet, its antigen is unknown. The people who gave samples were healthy Caucasians from Russia, aged roughly 6 to 100. General study points: No conclusive comparison of naive versus antigen-experienced cells was possible with unsorted PBMCs. A strong correlation between TCR beta diversity and naive T cell percentage was seen. Aged donors had fewer naive CD4+ cells and lower diversity than long-lived donors.

The sample taken for sequencing was blood. The chain links TRBV7-2 to TRBJ1-2; weak D call: TRBD1 (5 bases). The sequence derives from a human donor in good health. The CDR3 nucleotides read TGTGCCAGCAGGCAAGGGAGGGCAGGGTATGGCTACACCTTC. This translates into CASRQGRAGYGYTF. The full variable domain, with the rest looked up from reference TRBV7-2 and TRBJ1-2, is GAGVSQSPSNKVTEKGKDVELRCDPISGHTALYWYRQSLGQGLEFLIYFQGNSAPDKSGLPSDRFSAERTGGSVSTLTIQRTQQEDSAVYLCASRQGRAGYGYTFGSGTRLTVV.